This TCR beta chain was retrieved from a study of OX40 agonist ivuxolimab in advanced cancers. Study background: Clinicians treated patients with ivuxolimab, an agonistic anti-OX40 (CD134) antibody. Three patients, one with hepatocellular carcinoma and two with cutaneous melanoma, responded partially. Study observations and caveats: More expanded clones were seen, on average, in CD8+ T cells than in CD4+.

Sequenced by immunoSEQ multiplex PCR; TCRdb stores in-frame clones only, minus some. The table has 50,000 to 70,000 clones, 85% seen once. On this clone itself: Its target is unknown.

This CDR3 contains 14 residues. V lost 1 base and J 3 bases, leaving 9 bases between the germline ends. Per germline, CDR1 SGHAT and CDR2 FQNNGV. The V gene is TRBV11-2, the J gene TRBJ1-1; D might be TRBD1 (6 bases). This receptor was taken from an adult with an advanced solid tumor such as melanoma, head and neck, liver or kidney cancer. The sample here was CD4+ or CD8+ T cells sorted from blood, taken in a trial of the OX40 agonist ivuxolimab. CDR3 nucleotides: TGTGCCAGCAGCTTAGTAGGGGGGGACACTGAAGCTTTCTTT. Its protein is CASSLVGGDTEAFF.